This T cell receptor (beta chain) was sequenced in a study of CD8 T cell repertoires and HIV-1 epitope variants. Study context: T cells were stimulated with Twenty-five Gag and Nef peptides separately. Controls were a CMV, EBV and flu peptide pool, Ebola AY9 negative control, and no-peptide well. T cells were cultured for less than 13 days with cytokines added on days 3 and 7. Findings and limits, study-wide: Only beta chains were identified, marking proliferation to antigen, not function.

Assay used: immunoSEQ multiplex PCR; TCRdb lists only in-frame clones, some missing. The profile shows 4,900 or so clones, around 69% of them singletons. Turning to this clone: Its cognate antigen is unknown.

Germline CDR1 and CDR2: MDHEN and SYDVKM. The CDR3 runs to 13 residues. The V gene lost 4 bases and the J gene lost 0 bases, with 6 bases spanning the gap. Sequencing used cultured CD8+ T cells derived from PBMCs. The chain couples TRBV28 to TRBJ2-5, with no clear D. This receptor was taken from a male donor with HIV. The CDR3 spells CASSSHYQETQYF. CDR3 DNA: TGTGCCAGCAGTTCCCACTACCAAGAGACCCAGTACTTC.